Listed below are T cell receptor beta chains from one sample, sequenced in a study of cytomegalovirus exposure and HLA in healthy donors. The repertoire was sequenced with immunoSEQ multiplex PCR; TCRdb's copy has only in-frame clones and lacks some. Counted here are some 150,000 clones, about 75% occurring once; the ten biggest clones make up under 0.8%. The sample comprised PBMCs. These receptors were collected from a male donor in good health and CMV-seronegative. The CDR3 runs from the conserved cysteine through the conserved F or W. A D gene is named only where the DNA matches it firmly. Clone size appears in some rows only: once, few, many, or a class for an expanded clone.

CDR3nt: TGTGCCAGCATGCCCATAACAGGGGGCAACTACGAGCAGTACTTC; CDR3aa: CASMPITGGNYEQYF; abundance: NA; d_gene: TRBD1; j_gene: TRBJ2-7; v_gene: TRBV28
CDR3nt: TGTTCCAGCAGCTTAGGACCACTAGCGGGACCCTACGAGCAGTACTTC; CDR3aa: CSSSLGPLAGPYEQYF; abundance: NA; d_gene: TRBD2; j_gene: TRBJ2-7; v_gene: TRBV7-9
CDR3nt: TGTGCCAGCTCACCGCAGGGGGAAGGCACTGAAGCTTTCTTT; CDR3aa: CASSPQGEGTEAFF; abundance: NA; d_gene: TRBD1; j_gene: TRBJ1-1; v_gene: TRBV18
CDR3nt: TGTGCCAGCAGCCCGGCGGGGACCCCGAGGGGAACAGATACGCAGTATTTT; CDR3aa: CASSPAGTPRGTDTQYF; abundance: NA; d_gene: NA; j_gene: TRBJ2-3; v_gene: TRBV11-2
CDR3nt: TGTGCCAGTAGTATAGGCAGACAGGGGCTAAGGAGCAATCAGCCCCAGCATTTT; CDR3aa: CASSIGRQGLRSNQPQHF; abundance: NA; d_gene: TRBD1; j_gene: TRBJ1-5; v_gene: TRBV19
CDR3nt: TGCGCCAGCAGCCAAGGGACTAGCGGGAGTAATGAGCAGTTCTTC; CDR3aa: CASSQGTSGSNEQFF; abundance: NA; d_gene: TRBD2; j_gene: TRBJ2-1; v_gene: TRBV4-3
CDR3nt: TGTGCCAGCAGTGAAGGGCGGGGGGCATATGGAAACACCATATATTTT; CDR3aa: CASSEGRGAYGNTIYF; abundance: NA; d_gene: NA; j_gene: TRBJ1-3; v_gene: TRBV6-1
CDR3nt: TGTGCCAGCAGCGCGCAAGAGACCCAGTACTTC; CDR3aa: CASSAQETQYF; abundance: NA; d_gene: NA; j_gene: TRBJ2-5; v_gene: TRBV9
CDR3nt: TGTGCCAGCAGCTTAGGCGGTGGCGGGGGGCAAGGATCACCCCTCCACTTT; CDR3aa: CASSLGGGGGQGSPLHF; abundance: NA; d_gene: NA; j_gene: TRBJ1-6; v_gene: TRBV7-9
CDR3nt: TGCGCCAGCAGAACGGGACTAGGCTTGGTCGAGCAGTACTTC; CDR3aa: CASRTGLGLVEQYF; abundance: NA; d_gene: TRBD2; j_gene: TRBJ2-7; v_gene: TRBV5-1
CDR3nt: TGTGCCTGGACCGACATACCAGAAAGCTCCTACAATGAGCAGTTCTTC; CDR3aa: CAWTDIPESSYNEQFF; abundance: few; d_gene: NA; j_gene: TRBJ2-1; v_gene: TRBV30
CDR3nt: TGTGCCAGTAGTTCCTGGGACAGGGACCAAGGAGATGGCTACACCTTC; CDR3aa: CASSSWDRDQGDGYTF; abundance: NA; d_gene: TRBD1; j_gene: TRBJ1-2; v_gene: TRBV19
CDR3nt: TGCGCCAGCAGCCTTGTCAGGGGATATGGCTACACCTTC; CDR3aa: CASSLVRGYGYTF; abundance: NA; d_gene: NA; j_gene: TRBJ1-2; v_gene: TRBV5-1
CDR3nt: TGTTCCAGCAGCCCCCGCGGGACTAGCGGGGTTGGAGGTGAGCAGTACTTC; CDR3aa: CSSSPRGTSGVGGEQYF; abundance: NA; d_gene: TRBD2; j_gene: TRBJ2-7; v_gene: TRBV7-9
CDR3nt: TGTGCCAGCAGCCCGAAACAGGGGCCGGACTACGAGCAGTACTTC; CDR3aa: CASSPKQGPDYEQYF; abundance: NA; d_gene: TRBD1; j_gene: TRBJ2-7; v_gene: TRBV7-9
CDR3nt: TGTGCCAGCAGCCTTGTACTTAAGACAGGGGGCATCGATACGCAGTATTTT; CDR3aa: CASSLVLKTGGIDTQYF; abundance: NA; d_gene: TRBD1; j_gene: TRBJ2-3; v_gene: TRBV7-2
CDR3nt: TGTGCCAGCAGCTTAGTGCTTTGGCCCAACACCGGGGAGCTGTTTTTT; CDR3aa: CASSLVLWPNTGELFF; abundance: NA; d_gene: NA; j_gene: TRBJ2-2; v_gene: TRBV11-3
CDR3nt: TGTGCCAGCAGCCCTAGACAGGCGCAAGAGACCCAGTACTTC; CDR3aa: CASSPRQAQETQYF; abundance: NA; d_gene: NA; j_gene: TRBJ2-5; v_gene: TRBV7-9
CDR3nt: TGTGCCAGCAGCTTAATTGGGAGCGAAAAACTGTTTTTT; CDR3aa: CASSLIGSEKLFF; abundance: NA; d_gene: NA; j_gene: TRBJ1-4; v_gene: TRBV7-2
CDR3nt: TGTGCCAGCAGCCCCTCGACTACTTCTAACTATGGCTACACCTTC; CDR3aa: CASSPSTTSNYGYTF; abundance: NA; d_gene: NA; j_gene: TRBJ1-2; v_gene: TRBV7-2
CDR3nt: TGTGCCAGCAGCCGCTCCGGACCGGCGGGAAATGAGCAGTTCTTC; CDR3aa: CASSRSGPAGNEQFF; abundance: NA; d_gene: NA; j_gene: TRBJ2-1; v_gene: TRBV4-2
CDR3nt: TGTGCCAGCAGCTTGGGACTAGCGGGGGCCAAGAACACCGGGGAGCTGTTTTTT; CDR3aa: CASSLGLAGAKNTGELFF; abundance: NA; d_gene: TRBD2; j_gene: TRBJ2-2; v_gene: TRBV7-9
CDR3nt: TGCGCCAGCAGCTTCAACAGGGCCACTGAAGCTTTCTTT; CDR3aa: CASSFNRATEAFF; abundance: NA; d_gene: NA; j_gene: TRBJ1-1; v_gene: TRBV5-1
CDR3nt: TGTGCCAGCAGTGGGACAGGCCTTCAAGAGACCCAGTACTTC; CDR3aa: CASSGTGLQETQYF; abundance: NA; d_gene: TRBD1; j_gene: TRBJ2-5; v_gene: TRBV7-8
CDR3nt: TGTGCCAGCAGTGAACCCCTGCGTGAGCAGTTCTTC; CDR3aa: CASSEPLREQFF; abundance: NA; d_gene: NA; j_gene: TRBJ2-1; v_gene: TRBV2
CDR3nt: TGTGCCAGCAGTGGGGGACTAGCGGGAGGTTACAATGAGCAGTTCTTC; CDR3aa: CASSGGLAGGYNEQFF; abundance: NA; d_gene: TRBD2; j_gene: TRBJ2-1; v_gene: TRBV2
CDR3nt: TGTGCCAGCAGTGTAATTAGCGGGAGCTCCTACAATGAGCAGTTCTTC; CDR3aa: CASSVISGSSYNEQFF; abundance: NA; d_gene: TRBD2; j_gene: TRBJ2-1; v_gene: TRBV6-1
CDR3nt: TGTGCCAGCAGCTTGGCCCCGGGACTAGTATCGAATGAGCAGTTCTTC; CDR3aa: CASSLAPGLVSNEQFF; abundance: NA; d_gene: TRBD2; j_gene: TRBJ2-1; v_gene: TRBV5-5
CDR3nt: TGTGGGGGGGCGGGGGTCTCCTACAATGAGCAGTTCTTC; CDR3aa: CGGAGVSYNEQFF; abundance: NA; d_gene: NA; j_gene: TRBJ2-1; v_gene: TRBV30
CDR3nt: TGTGCCAGCAGCCACACAGGGATTCGAACTAATGAAAAACTGTTTTTT; CDR3aa: CASSHTGIRTNEKLFF; abundance: once; d_gene: NA; j_gene: TRBJ1-4; v_gene: TRBV5-6
CDR3nt: TGTGCCTGGAGTCAGGGTTGGTCTGCTGAAGCTTTCTTT; CDR3aa: CAWSQGWSAEAFF; abundance: once; d_gene: NA; j_gene: TRBJ1-1; v_gene: TRBV30
CDR3nt: TGCGCCAGCAGCCTACAGGGGAACTATGGCTACACCTTC; CDR3aa: CASSLQGNYGYTF; abundance: NA; d_gene: TRBD1; j_gene: TRBJ1-2; v_gene: TRBV5-1
CDR3nt: TGTGCCAGCAGTTATGGGGCGGGGGGTCGGAACACTGAAGCTTTCTTT; CDR3aa: CASSYGAGGRNTEAFF; abundance: NA; d_gene: NA; j_gene: TRBJ1-1; v_gene: TRBV27
CDR3nt: TGTGCCAGCAGAACTAGCGGGGGGGCTGTGGAGACCCAGTACTTC; CDR3aa: CASRTSGGAVETQYF; abundance: NA; d_gene: TRBD2; j_gene: TRBJ2-5; v_gene: TRBV7-2
CDR3nt: TGCGCCAGCAGCCCAGTTCCGGGACAGGGCGGAAATACGCAGTATTTT; CDR3aa: CASSPVPGQGGNTQYF; abundance: few; d_gene: TRBD1; j_gene: TRBJ2-3; v_gene: TRBV4-3
CDR3nt: TGTGCCAGCAGATCCCTAGAGGGTTTGGGTCAGCCCCAGCATTTT; CDR3aa: CASRSLEGLGQPQHF; abundance: NA; d_gene: NA; j_gene: TRBJ1-5; v_gene: TRBV7-8
CDR3nt: TGTGCCAGCTCACCAACCGTTGGACAGGGTATCTATGGCTACACCTTC; CDR3aa: CASSPTVGQGIYGYTF; abundance: NA; d_gene: TRBD1; j_gene: TRBJ1-2; v_gene: TRBV18
CDR3nt: TGTGCCAGCAGCTTACGCTCCCGAGCGAACACCGGGGAGCTGTTTTTT; CDR3aa: CASSLRSRANTGELFF; abundance: NA; d_gene: NA; j_gene: TRBJ2-2; v_gene: TRBV7-6
CDR3nt: TGTGCCAGCAGGTATAGCGGGAACGATGAGCAGTTCTTC; CDR3aa: CASRYSGNDEQFF; abundance: NA; d_gene: NA; j_gene: TRBJ2-1; v_gene: TRBV21-1
CDR3nt: TGTGCCAGCTCACCACGGAACAGGAACACCGGGGAGCTGTTTTTT; CDR3aa: CASSPRNRNTGELFF; abundance: NA; d_gene: NA; j_gene: TRBJ2-2; v_gene: TRBV18
CDR3nt: TGCGCCAGCAGCCAAGATGGGGGGGCGCCGCGATTCTTC; CDR3aa: CASSQDGGAPRFF; abundance: NA; d_gene: NA; j_gene: TRBJ2-1; v_gene: TRBV4-1
CDR3nt: TGCGCCAGCAGCCAAGAACCGGGGGGCACCGGGGAGCTGTTTTTT; CDR3aa: CASSQEPGGTGELFF; abundance: NA; d_gene: TRBD2; j_gene: TRBJ2-2; v_gene: TRBV4-1
CDR3nt: TGTGCCTGGAGCGGGACAGGGAGGAGTGAAGCTTTCTTT; CDR3aa: CAWSGTGRSEAFF; abundance: NA; d_gene: TRBD1; j_gene: TRBJ1-1; v_gene: TRBV30
CDR3nt: TGTGCCAGCAGTGGACTACGACTAGCGGGAGGATACGAGCAGTACTTC; CDR3aa: CASSGLRLAGGYEQYF; abundance: NA; d_gene: TRBD2; j_gene: TRBJ2-7; v_gene: TRBV2
CDR3nt: TGTGCCAGCAGCTTCGAGGCAGGGAACCCCTACGAGCAGTACTTC; CDR3aa: CASSFEAGNPYEQYF; abundance: NA; d_gene: NA; j_gene: TRBJ2-7; v_gene: TRBV7-2
CDR3nt: TGCGCCAGCAGCCGGACACACATGAACACTGAAGCTTTCTTT; CDR3aa: CASSRTHMNTEAFF; abundance: NA; d_gene: NA; j_gene: TRBJ1-1; v_gene: TRBV4-3
CDR3nt: TGTTCCAGCAGCTTATCCCCGGGAGGGTACGAGCAGTACTTC; CDR3aa: CSSSLSPGGYEQYF; abundance: NA; d_gene: TRBD2; j_gene: TRBJ2-7; v_gene: TRBV7-9
CDR3nt: TGTGCCAGCAGCTTATCACTAGCGGGGGACCGTGTATACAATGAGCAGTTCTTC; CDR3aa: CASSLSLAGDRVYNEQFF; abundance: NA; d_gene: TRBD2; j_gene: TRBJ2-1; v_gene: TRBV7-3
CDR3nt: TGCGCCAGCAGCTTGTCTTACAGGGCGGACTACGAGCAGTACTTC; CDR3aa: CASSLSYRADYEQYF; abundance: few; d_gene: NA; j_gene: TRBJ2-7; v_gene: TRBV5-1
CDR3nt: TGCGCCAGCAGCCGAGGACTAGCGGGAGGTTACAATGAGCAGTTCTTC; CDR3aa: CASSRGLAGGYNEQFF; abundance: few; d_gene: TRBD2; j_gene: TRBJ2-1; v_gene: TRBV4-1
CDR3nt: TGTGCCAGCAGTCCCGGGACAGGGAACTATGGCTACACCTTC; CDR3aa: CASSPGTGNYGYTF; abundance: NA; d_gene: TRBD1; j_gene: TRBJ1-2; v_gene: TRBV2